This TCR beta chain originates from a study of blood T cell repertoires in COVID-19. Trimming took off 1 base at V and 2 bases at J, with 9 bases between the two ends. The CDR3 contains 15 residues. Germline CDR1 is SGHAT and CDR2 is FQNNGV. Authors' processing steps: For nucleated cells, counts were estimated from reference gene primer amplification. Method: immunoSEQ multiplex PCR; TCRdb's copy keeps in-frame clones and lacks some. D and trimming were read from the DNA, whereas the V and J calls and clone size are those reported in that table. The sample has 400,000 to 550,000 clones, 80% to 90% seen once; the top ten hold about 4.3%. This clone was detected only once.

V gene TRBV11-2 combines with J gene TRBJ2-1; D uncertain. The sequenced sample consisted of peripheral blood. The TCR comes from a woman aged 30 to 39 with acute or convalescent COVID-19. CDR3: CASSLGISAYNEQFF. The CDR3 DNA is TGTGCCAGCAGCTTAGGCATATCAGCCTACAATGAGCAGTTCTTC.